These 22 T cell receptor beta chains share one sample of origin, sequenced in a study of response to subunit inactivated influenza vaccine (dated by TCRdb to the late 2010s). Libraries were constructed by RT-PCR. The sequencer listed for this sample is Illumina HiSeq 2500. Clones were called with MiXCR by TCRdb after fastp trimmed the public reads at Q25, and only in-frame beta chains were retained. Every entry covers one CDR3 protein and lists the most common genes and DNA from its rows. The sample table records some 300,000 distinct CDR3 sequences; approximately 23% of these occur just once. The top ten clones comprise 9% to 12% of the sample. The sample in question was PBMCs from blood, obtained around 22 months after vaccination. Every receptor here comes from a man between 50 and 69 years old who received an inactivated influenza vaccine. Donor details come from another sample of the same person, matched by shared clones.

This clonotype was seen a few times. V is TRBV2 and J is TRBJ2-3; D is undetermined. This CDR3 has 14 residues. V lost 6 bases and J lost 6, with 16 bases in between. The germline gives CDR1 SNHLY, CDR2 FYNNEI. For the CDR3, the DNA is TGTGCCAGCAGCTTAGGATGGGAAGGGGATACGCAGTATTTT. It specifies CASSLGWEGDTQYF.

The J gene is TRBJ1-1, the V gene TRBV20-1; 7 bases fit TRBD1. V lost 5 bases, J lost 8 bases, and 11 bases stayed unmatched. CDR1 and CDR2 (germline): DFQATT, SNEGSKA (reference sequence). This CDR3 spans 13 amino acids. CDR3 DNA: TGCAGTGCTGAGGGACAGTGGGGACTCGAAGCTTTCTTT. Amino acid sequence: CSAEGQWGLEAFF.

The chain links TRBV11-2 to TRBJ2-3, with D unresolved. CDR1 and CDR2 from the germline V gene are SGHAT and FQNNGV. The CDR3 has 12 amino acids. With 7 bases removed from V and 0 bases from J, the gap between germline ends came to 5 bases. The DNA for the CDR3 is TGTGCCAGCACCCTAAGCACAGATACGCAGTATTTT. It codes for CASTLSTDTQYF.

This clonotype turned up a few times. This chain joins TRBV3-1 and TRBJ2-7; 8 bases align to TRBD1. Losses at the gene ends were 1 base for V and 3 bases for J; bases not matched to a gene: 5. The length of the CDR3 is 15 residues. Per the germline V gene, CDR1 is LGHDT and CDR2 is YNNKEL (reference sequence). The CDR3: CASSQGRDRYYEQYF. CDR3 sequence (DNA): TGTGCCAGCAGCCAAGGCCGGGACAGGTACTACGAGCAGTACTTC.

The CDR3 DNA sequence: TGTGCCAGCAGTAGGGGACGGGAGTTTTCATACGAGCAGTACTTC. Its protein product is CASSRGREFSYEQYF. The V gene is TRBV27, the J gene TRBJ2-7; TRBD2 is a possible D gene (6 bases). V lost 5 bases, J lost 4 bases, and 18 bases lay in between. The CDR3 is 15 amino acids. Germline-derived CDR1 and CDR2 are MNHEY and SMNVEV (reference sequence).

The genes are TRBV7-2 and TRBJ2-7; tentative D call: TRBD2 (5 bases). Per the germline V gene, CDR1 is SGHTA and CDR2 is FQGNSA. The V and J ends lost 5 bases and 3 bases respectively, with 8 bases between them. The CDR3 runs to 12 residues. This chain's CDR3 is CASSPDYYEQYF. The CDR3 DNA is TGTGCCAGCAGCCCAGACTACTACGAGCAGTACTTC.

The sample holds a few counts of this clonotype. V gene TRBV5-4 combines with J gene TRBJ2-1, with D perhaps TRBD1 or TRBD2 (5 bases each). This CDR3 has 15 residues. The V and J ends lost 4 bases and 8 bases respectively, with 19 bases between them. CDR1 is SGHNT and CDR2 is YYREEE in the germline V gene (reference sequence). The CDR3 sequence: CASSPPGAKVYEQFF. The CDR3 DNA follows: TGTGCCAGCAGCCCGCCCGGGGCTAAGGTATATGAGCAGTTCTTC.

This clonotype was found many times. The chain combines TRBV11-2 with TRBJ2-3; 14 nucleotides match TRBD2. The ends lost 1 base at V and 3 bases at J; junction bases unmatched: 9. This CDR3 contains 19 residues. Per the germline V gene, CDR1 is SGHAT and CDR2 is FQNNGV. The CDR3 DNA is TGTGCCAGCAGCTTAGTTCCGGGACTAGCGGGAGTACGGACAGATACGCAGTATTTT. This translates into CASSLVPGLAGVRTDTQYF.

The chain employs TRBV25-1 and TRBJ2-7, with D possibly TRBD2 on 5 matching bases. The length of the CDR3 is 14 residues. Germline CDR1 MGHDK, CDR2 SYGVNS. With 6 bases removed from V and 0 bases from J, the gap between germline ends came to 12 bases. The CDR3 here is CASSNRESSYEQYF. For the CDR3, the DNA is TGTGCCAGCAGCAACCGGGAAAGCTCCTACGAGCAGTACTTC.

V and J are TRBV4-2 and TRBJ1-5; D is perhaps TRBD1 (5 bases). Trimming removed 1 base at V and 0 bases at J, with 10 bases between. Germline V gene data show CDR1 as LGHNA and CDR2 as YNFKEQ. The CDR3 contains 16 residues. The CDR3 bases are TGTGCCAGCAGCCAAGCTGAGGGGCTTAGCAATCAGCCCCAGCATTTT. Translating it yields CASSQAEGLSNQPQHF.

This clonotype was seen a handful of times. The rearrangement uses TRBV5-1 and TRBJ1-5; D might be TRBD1 (5 bases). The CDR3 consists of 15 residues. From germline, CDR1 is SGHRS and CDR2 YFSETQ. V gave up 2 bases and J gave up 0 bases, with 9 bases separating them. This CDR3 reads CASSFTGASNQPQHF. For the CDR3, the DNA is TGCGCCAGCAGCTTTACAGGAGCTAGCAATCAGCCCCAGCATTTT.

The rearrangement joins TRBV3-1 to TRBJ2-5, with D perhaps matching TRBD2 (6 bases). The V end was cut by 6 bases, the J end by 7 bases, with 27 bases between. Germline V gene sequence: CDR1 LGHDT, CDR2 YNNKEL (reference sequence). This CDR3 is built from 17 residues. CDR3 DNA: TGTGCCAGCAGTGACGAGGAGACTAGGGCGTCTTTGGCGACCCAGTACTTC. Its protein product is CASSDEETRASLATQYF.

This clonotype was found a few times. The rearrangement links TRBV4-3 to TRBJ1-2; D is uncertain. This CDR3 has 16 amino acids. Trimming took 0 bases from V and 3 from J, leaving 14 bases between them. Germline V gene lookup returns CDR1 LGHNA and CDR2 YSLEER. CDR3 DNA sequence: TGCGCCAGCAGCCAAGATTCGACGGGTACTTACTATGGCTACACCTTC. This translates into CASSQDSTGTYYGYTF.

This CDR3 is CASSYSAQGNQPQHF. CDR3 nucleotide sequence: TGTGCCAGCAGTTACTCGGCTCAGGGCAATCAGCCCCAGCATTTT. The V gene is TRBV6-5, the J gene TRBJ1-5, with D hard to call. Germline CDR1 reads MNHEY; CDR2 reads SVGAGI. V shed 0 bases and J shed 2 bases, with 8 bases lying between them. The CDR3 is 15 amino acids.

The chain recombines TRBV20-1 with TRBJ1-3; the D gene is possibly TRBD1 (5 bases). The V gene's germline CDR1 is DFQATT and CDR2 SNEGSKA (reference sequence). V was cut by 2 bases and J by 6 bases, with 11 bases left in between. The CDR3 is 13 amino acids. The CDR3 region is CSARTGLENTIYF. The CDR3 region has the DNA TGCAGTGCTAGAACGGGGCTTGAAAACACCATATATTTT.

V gene TRBV4-3 combines with J gene TRBJ2-3; 16 bases are a match to TRBD2. The CDR3 has 17 amino acids. Looked up from germline, CDR1 is LGHNA and CDR2 is YSLEER. Losses at the gene ends were 4 bases for V and 5 bases for J; bases not matched to a gene: 6. CDR3 coding DNA: TGCGCCAGCAGCCCGGGACTAGCGGGGGGGCCCGGAGATACGCAGTATTTT. Its protein is CASSPGLAGGPGDTQYF.

This clonotype was detected a few times. The chain joins TRBV7-9 to TRBJ2-7; 9 bases are shared with TRBD1. Losses at the gene ends were 4 bases for V and 2 bases for J; bases not matched to a gene: 9. CDR1 SEHNR and CDR2 FQNEAQ come from the germline V gene (reference sequence). There are 16 residues in the CDR3. CDR3 loop: CASSSSSGTGTYEQYF. The CDR3 region has the DNA TGTGCCAGCAGCTCCTCGTCCGGGACAGGGACCTACGAGCAGTACTTC.

There are a few counts of this clonotype. The chain has TRBV5-1 and TRBJ2-7; D uncertain. The CDR3 loop spans 14 amino acids. V was trimmed by 2 bases and J by 0 bases, leaving 9 bases between them. From germline, CDR1 is SGHRS and CDR2 YFSETQ. CDR3 in DNA: TGCGCCAGCAGCTTCGATTCGAGCTCCTACGAGCAGTACTTC. Residues: CASSFDSSSYEQYF.

At least ten counts were recorded for this clonotype. The gene calls are TRBV9 and TRBJ2-1; a weak D match, TRBD2 (5 bases). The CDR3 sequence is 13 residues long. The germline gives CDR1 SGDLS, CDR2 YYNGEE. V shed 0 bases and J shed 10 bases, with 11 bases lying between them. This chain's CDR3 is CASSVGLALEQFF. CDR3 nucleotides: TGTGCCAGCAGCGTAGGGCTAGCTTTAGAGCAGTTCTTC.

The J gene is TRBJ2-2, the V gene TRBV10-3; D gene uncertain. Trimming left V 5 bases short and J 2 bases short, with 0 bases between. The CDR3 extends over 11 amino acids. The germline gives CDR1 ENHRY, CDR2 SYGVKD. CDR3 residues: CAISNTGELFF. The CDR3 DNA reads TGTGCCATCAGTAACACCGGGGAGCTGTTTTTT.

This clonotype was seen a few times. V is TRBV19 and J is TRBJ1-2, with no clear D. V lost 6 bases to trimming and J lost 5 bases, with 10 bases between them. The CDR3 contains 12 residues. Germline assignment: CDR1 LNHDA and CDR2 SQIVND (reference sequence). The DNA for the CDR3 is TGTGCCAGTAGCAGTCCTACTTATGGCTACACCTTC. Amino acids: CASSSPTYGYTF.

CDR3 region: CASSLGAVDRETQYF. The CDR3 bases are TGTGCCAGCAGTTTGGGAGCTGTCGATAGGGAGACCCAGTACTTC. The rearrangement joins TRBV12-3 or TRBV12-4 to TRBJ2-5; a weak D match, TRBD2 (5 bases). V gave up 3 bases and J gave up 5 bases, with 16 bases separating them. CDR3 length equals 15 residues.